Here is one T cell receptor (beta chain) with its context. Antigen: not known. V gave up 0 bases and J gave up 2 bases, with 6 bases separating them. This CDR3 has 13 residues. In germline, CDR1 is SGHRS, CDR2 YFSETQ. This sample was taken from a study of T cell responses to AZD1222 COVID-19 vaccine. Findings and limits, study-wide: There were repertoire samples only from the period after the peak T cell response. Spike-specific TCR repertoires showed rising breadth and depth after two AZD1222 doses. The reported proportion of spike-specific TCRs targeting unmutated variant regions was nearly half. Baseline seropositivity occurred in only six AZD1222 recipients.

Only in-frame clones appear in the TCRdb table, and some are missing; sequencing was by immunoSEQ multiplex PCR. This table holds about 120,000 clones, 70% to 90% found once. The sequenced sample was peripheral blood, obtained on day 0 of MenACWY control vaccination. V gene TRBV5-1 combines with J gene TRBJ2-7; D gene uncertain. The receptor comes from an adult in good health. The CDR3 is CASSLAPAYEQYF. CDR3 DNA sequence: TGCGCCAGCAGCTTGGCCCCAGCCTACGAGCAGTACTTC.